These 18 T cell receptor beta chains were all obtained from the same sample, sequenced in a study of cytomegalovirus exposure and HLA in healthy donors. Primers for the PCR totalled 60 Vbeta and 13 Jbeta. Using immunoSEQ multiplex PCR, the repertoire was profiled, and TCRdb retains in-frame clones only, with some absent. The table lists about 140,000 clones, 80% of them singletons. Sequencing was carried out using PBMCs. The receptor set was obtained from a man younger than 45 in good health and CMV-seronegative.

This clone was observed a handful of times. The chain combines TRBV18 with TRBJ1-5; tentative D call: TRBD1 (6 bases). V was trimmed by 2 bases and J by 0 bases, leaving 8 bases between them. Germline assignment: CDR1 KGHSH and CDR2 LQKENI. CDR3 length: 15 amino acids. The CDR3 loop is CASSPGQISNQPQHF. CDR3 bases: TGTGCCAGCTCACCAGGACAGATTAGCAATCAGCCCCAGCATTTT. The variable domain in full, with the rest retrieved from reference TRBV18 and TRBJ1-5, is NAGVMQNPRHLVRRRGQEARLRCSPMKGHSHVYWYRQLPEEGLKFMVYLQKENIIDESGMPKERFSAEFPKEGPSILRIQQVVRGDSAAYFCASSPGQISNQPQHFGDGTRLSIL.

This clone was counted between two and nine times. The chain couples TRBV29-1 to TRBJ1-1, with a tentative D call TRBD1 (5 bases). Trimming took off 2 bases at V and 5 bases at J, with 15 bases between the two ends. This CDR3 spans 14 amino acids. Germline V gene lookup returns CDR1 SQVTM and CDR2 ANQGSEA. The CDR3 DNA sequence: TGCAGCGTTGAATCCAGGGTTGGTGGGACTGAAGCTTTCTTT. Amino acids: CSVESRVGGTEAFF.

The rearrangement links TRBV2 to TRBJ1-1; 7 bases are a match to TRBD1. Germline V gene data show CDR1 as SNHLY and CDR2 as FYNNEI. V lost 8 bases, J lost 5 bases, and 11 bases stayed unmatched. The CDR3 spans 14 residues. As DNA, the CDR3 is TGTGCCAGCCCTAGGGACAGTCCGGGAACTGAAGCTTTCTTT. Encoded protein: CASPRDSPGTEAFF. Combining the CDR3 with reference TRBV2 and TRBJ1-1 gives the whole variable domain EPEVTQTPSHQVTQMGQEVILRCVPISNHLYFYWYRQILGQKVEFLVSFYNNEISEKSEIFDDQFSVERPDGSNFTLKIRSTKLEDSAMYFCASPRDSPGTEAFFGQGTRLTVV.

This CDR3 is CASSRATGLTGELFF. CDR3 nucleotides: TGCGCCAGCAGCCGCGCGACAGGTCTTACCGGGGAGCTGTTTTTT. The genes are TRBV4-1 and TRBJ2-2; D is possibly TRBD1 (6 bases). Germline V lookup: CDR1 MGHRA, CDR2 YSYEKL. V lost 4 bases, J lost 5 bases, and 14 bases lay in between. CDR3 length equals 15 residues.

The chain recombines TRBV6-5 with TRBJ1-6; 7 bases fit TRBD1. The ends lost 4 bases at V and 6 bases at J; junction bases unmatched: 9. Germline loops: CDR1 MNHEY, CDR2 SVGAGI. The CDR3 extends over 16 amino acids. This CDR3 reads CASSSTPGQINSPLHF. The CDR3 DNA follows: TGTGCCAGCAGTTCCACCCCGGGACAGATTAATTCACCCCTCCACTTT.

This clone was counted only a few times. The V and J genes are TRBV29-1 and TRBJ2-3; the D gene is possibly TRBD1 (6 bases). V lost 3 bases, J lost 3 bases, and 10 bases lay in between. Looked up from germline, CDR1 is SQVTM and CDR2 is ANQGSEA. This CDR3 has 13 residues. The CDR3 region is CSVDMRGTDTQYF. Written as DNA, the CDR3 is TGCAGCGTTGATATGAGGGGGACAGATACGCAGTATTTT.

This sequence joins TRBV10-3 and TRBJ2-7; TRBD2 aligns across 9 bases. Per the germline V gene, CDR1 is ENHRY and CDR2 is SYGVKD. Trimming removed 0 bases from V and 3 bases from J; junction bases left unmatched: 6. The length of the CDR3 is 16 residues. The CDR3 protein is CAISESKGLAFYEQYF. DNA of the CDR3: TGTGCCATCAGTGAGTCGAAGGGACTAGCCTTCTACGAGCAGTACTTC.

The chain employs TRBV6-1 and TRBJ1-1; no definite D call. Germline-derived CDR1 and CDR2 are MNHNS and SASEGT. Trimming took off 4 bases at V and 9 bases at J, with 15 bases between the two ends. The CDR3 runs to 13 residues. The CDR3 DNA is TGTGCCAGCAGTGCCGATAGGAGAAATCAAGCTTTCTTT. Translation gives CASSADRRNQAFF.

The gene calls are TRBV27 and TRBJ1-2; 8 bases align to TRBD1. This CDR3 spans 15 amino acids. The germline CDR1 and CDR2 sequences are MNHEY and SMNVEV (reference sequence). The ends lost 6 bases at V and 4 bases at J; junction bases unmatched: 10. The CDR3 loop reads CASSSDRGGGYGYTF. The CDR3, as DNA: TGTGCCAGCAGCTCAGACAGGGGAGGTGGCTATGGCTACACCTTC.

This chain joins TRBV6-5 and TRBJ1-4, with TRBD1 matching over 11 bases. The CDR3 loop spans 16 amino acids. Per germline, CDR1 MNHEY and CDR2 SVGAGI. With 0 bases clipped from V and 13 bases from J, the junction kept 10 bases outside the gene matches. The CDR3 nucleotides read TGTGCCAGCAGTTACTCGATTCGGACAGGGGGCGGAGGACTGTTTTTT. Protein: CASSYSIRTGGGGLFF.

In its sample, this clone was seen once. The rearrangement links TRBV5-1 to TRBJ1-4; D might be TRBD1 (5 bases). The CDR3 runs to 14 residues. Looked up from germline, CDR1 is SGHRS and CDR2 is YFSETQ. The V end lost 4 bases, the J end lost 8 bases, and 15 bases lay between the germline ends. The CDR3 here is CASSQGTAEEKLFF. CDR3 nucleotides: TGCGCCAGCAGCCAAGGGACTGCGGAGGAAAAACTGTTTTTT.

The chain is built from TRBV6-5 and TRBJ1-2, with TRBD1 as a possible D gene (6 bases). Germline CDR1 and CDR2: MNHEY and SVGAGI. The CDR3 extends over 12 amino acids. Trimming shortened V by 2 bases and J by 7 bases, and 8 bases separated the two germline ends. CDR3 DNA: TGTGCCAGCAGTTACAGGGGGGGTGGCTACACCTTC. As protein: CASSYRGGGYTF.

The sample holds one count of this clone. V usage is TRBV11-2 and J usage is TRBJ2-7, with 7 bases identical to TRBD1. The V segment lost 1 base and the J segment 2 bases; nucleotides outside the gene matches: 8. CDR3 length: 16 residues. The germline CDR1 and CDR2 sequences are SGHAT and FQNNGV. This chain's CDR3 is CASSLAGTARAYEQYF. The CDR3 DNA is TGTGCCAGCAGCTTAGCCGGGACAGCCAGGGCCTACGAGCAGTACTTC.

This clone was picked up a small number of times. This rearrangement joins TRBV19 to TRBJ2-7; the match to TRBD1 covers 10 bases. Germline V gives CDR1 LNHDA, CDR2 SQIVND (reference sequence). V lost 5 bases to trimming and J lost 5 bases; unmatched junction nucleotides: 12. This CDR3 has 16 residues. CDR3: CASSSRQGANFHEQYF. Here the CDR3 DNA reads TGTGCCAGTAGTTCGCGACAGGGGGCGAATTTCCACGAGCAGTACTTC.

The chain recombines TRBV29-1 with TRBJ1-5, with 9 bases aligning to TRBD1. CDR3 size: 14 residues. J lost 7 bases, V lost 7 bases, and 11 bases had no gene match. CDR1 is SQVTM and CDR2 is ANQGSEA in the germline V gene. The CDR3 spells CSGGEGQGGQPQHF. The CDR3 DNA follows: TGCAGCGGGGGGGAGGGACAGGGAGGGCAGCCCCAGCATTTT.

This clone was seen just once. This chain uses TRBV2 with TRBJ2-1; a weak D match, TRBD2 (6 bases). The CDR3 is 17 amino acids. Germline CDR1 is SNHLY and CDR2 is FYNNEI. V lost 2 bases and J 0 bases, leaving 14 bases between the germline ends. The CDR3 DNA is TGTGCCAGCAGTGAATCCGGGACTTCGAGCTCCTACAATGAGCAGTTCTTC. Its protein product is CASSESGTSSSYNEQFF. Full variable domain (missing parts from reference TRBV2 and TRBJ2-1): EPEVTQTPSHQVTQMGQEVILRCVPISNHLYFYWYRQILGQKVEFLVSFYNNEISEKSEIFDDQFSVERPDGSNFTLKIRSTKLEDSAMYFCASSESGTSSSYNEQFFGPGTRLTVL.

The rearrangement joins TRBV19 to TRBJ2-2, with 7 bases identical to TRBD1. There are 16 residues in the CDR3. V gave up 6 bases and J gave up 0 bases; unmatched junction bases: 7. Germline CDR1 is LNHDA and CDR2 is SQIVND (reference sequence). CDR3 residues: CASSPGQKANTGELFF. CDR3 bases: TGTGCCAGTAGCCCGGGACAGAAAGCGAACACCGGGGAGCTGTTTTTT.

The rearrangement joins TRBV27 to TRBJ1-2; D remains ambiguous. Germline V lookup: CDR1 MNHEY, CDR2 SMNVEV (reference sequence). The CDR3 runs 14 residues. V lost 4 bases and J lost 5, with 14 bases in between. The CDR3 nucleotides are TGTGCCAGCAGTTCCGGGATTGGGTCGTATGGCTACACCTTC. Translated: CASSSGIGSYGYTF.